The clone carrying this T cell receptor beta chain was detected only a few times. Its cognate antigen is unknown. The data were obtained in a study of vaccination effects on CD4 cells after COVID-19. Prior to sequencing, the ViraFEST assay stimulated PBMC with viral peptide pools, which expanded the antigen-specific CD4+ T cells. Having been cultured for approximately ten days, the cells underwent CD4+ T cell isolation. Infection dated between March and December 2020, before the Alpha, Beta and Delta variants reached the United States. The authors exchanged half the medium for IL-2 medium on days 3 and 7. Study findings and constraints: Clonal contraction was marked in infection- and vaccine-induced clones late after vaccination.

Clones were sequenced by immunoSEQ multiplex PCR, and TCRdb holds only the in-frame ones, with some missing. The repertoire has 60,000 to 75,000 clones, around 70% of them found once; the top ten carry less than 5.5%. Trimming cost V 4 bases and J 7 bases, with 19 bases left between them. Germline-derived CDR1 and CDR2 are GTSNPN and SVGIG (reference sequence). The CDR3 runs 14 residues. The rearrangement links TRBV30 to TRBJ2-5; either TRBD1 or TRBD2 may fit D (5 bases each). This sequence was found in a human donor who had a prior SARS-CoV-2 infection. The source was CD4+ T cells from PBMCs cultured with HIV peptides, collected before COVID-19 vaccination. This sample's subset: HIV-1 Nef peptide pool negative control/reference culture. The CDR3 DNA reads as TGTGCCTGGAATCCCTCAGGGTACGGAGGGACCCAGTACTTC. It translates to CAWNPSGYGGTQYF.